What follows are 18 T cell receptor beta chains derived from one specimen sequenced in a study of blood T cells in healthy people across ages. Combining a sample-barcoded 5' primer with a J-beta primer mix, a second PCR ran for about 7 to 11 cycles. TCRdb recomputed calls from the 5' RACE reads with MiXCR, one row per CDR3 protein. The sample includes 1.5 million to 2 million distinct CDR3 sequences, roughly 43% of them seen just once. Sequenced input: blood. The receptor source for this set is a human donor in good health.

The chain's CDR3 is CSARATGGPFNEQFF. The DNA of the CDR3 is TGCAGTGCTAGAGCAACGGGGGGGCCTTTTAATGAGCAGTTCTTC. The V call is TRBV20-1, the J call TRBJ2-1; 8 bases line up with TRBD2. The V segment lost 1 base and the J segment 7 bases; nucleotides outside the gene matches: 9. The CDR3 totals 15 residues. Germline CDR1 and CDR2: DFQATT and SNEGSKA (reference sequence).

This clonotype was detected only a few times. This may arise from a read error, as a much more abundant clone is one base away. This sequence joins TRBV5-8 and TRBJ2-1; no clear D. The CDR3 is made up of 14 amino acids. V was cut by 2 bases and J by 13 bases, with 19 bases left in between. Germline CDR1 SGHTS, CDR2 YDEGEE. CDR3 in DNA: TGTGCCAGCAGCTTAGAATCGGGCGCGGAGACCCAGTTCTTC. Amino acid sequence: CASSLESGAETQFF.

V and J are TRBV4-1 and TRBJ1-1, with D possibly being TRBD1 (5 bases). Germline V CDR1 and CDR2: MGHRA, YSYEKL. CDR3 length equals 15 residues. V lost 0 bases and J lost 4, with 12 bases in between. The CDR3, as DNA: TGCGCCAGCAGCCAAGATGGGGGGAGGGTCACTGAAGCTTTCTTT. Translating it yields CASSQDGGRVTEAFF.

This clonotype was detected only a few times. The chain links TRBV12-3 or TRBV12-4 to TRBJ2-1; D could derive from TRBD1 or TRBD2 (6 bases each). This CDR3 is 14 amino acids long. V shed 7 bases and J shed 5 bases, with 15 bases lying between them. CDR3 region: CASTVDRTNNEQFF. CDR3 bases: TGTGCCAGCACCGTAGACAGGACTAACAATGAGCAGTTCTTC.

This clonotype occurred a few times. The V call is TRBV7-9, the J call TRBJ2-4; 8 nucleotides match TRBD2. The junction had 16 bases not matched to a gene; V was cut back by 5 bases and J by 7 bases. This CDR3 is 17 amino acids long. Germline loops: CDR1 SEHNR, CDR2 FQNEAQ (reference sequence). CDR3 in DNA: TGTGCCAGCAGCCCCTACGTGGAACGGGGGGGCCGGAACATTCAGTACTTC. Translated, it gives CASSPYVERGGRNIQYF.

The chain employs TRBV4-2 and TRBJ1-2; 8 bases agree with TRBD1. V lost 0 bases, J lost 5 bases, and 5 bases stayed unmatched. From germline, CDR1 is LGHNA and CDR2 YNFKEQ. The CDR3 sequence is 15 residues long. The CDR3 region has the DNA TGTGCCAGCAGCCAAGAGGACAGGGCACCTTATGGCTACACCTTC. Translated: CASSQEDRAPYGYTF.

J is TRBJ2-3 and V is TRBV7-9; D gene uncertain. Germline CDR1 SEHNR, CDR2 FQNEAQ (reference sequence). The CDR3 loop spans 14 amino acids. The V and J ends lost 5 bases and 4 bases respectively, with 13 bases between them. CDR3 in DNA: TGTGCCAGCAGCCCAGAGGTCCACTCAGATACGCAGTATTTT. Translation: CASSPEVHSDTQYF.

The chain is built from TRBV15 and TRBJ2-5, with a tentative D call TRBD2 (5 bases). The CDR3 runs to 14 residues. Trimming left V 0 bases short and J 5 bases short, with 10 bases between. CDR1 LNHNV and CDR2 YYDKDF come from the germline V gene (reference sequence). The chain's CDR3 is CATSREEAVETQYF. The CDR3 DNA reads TGTGCCACCAGCAGAGAGGAGGCGGTGGAGACCCAGTACTTC.

To note about this clonotype: The junction does not match germline at one end; this may be a read error. The CDR3 region is CSARGGYGGGAPETQYF. CDR3 sequence (DNA): TGCAGTGCTAGAGGTGGTTACGGCGGGGGGGCTCCAGAGACTCAGTACTTC. This sequence joins TRBV20-1 and TRBJ2-5, with 9 bases identical to TRBD2. The CDR3 is made up of 17 amino acids. Germline V CDR1 and CDR2: DFQATT, SNEGSKA (reference sequence).

The chain carries TRBV9 and TRBJ2-1; D is ambiguous. Germline assignment: CDR1 SGDLS and CDR2 YYNGEE. Trimming cost V 2 bases and J 7 bases, with 13 bases left between them. CDR3 size: 14 residues. The CDR3 coding sequence is TGTGCCAGCAGCGTGGGCCAGCCTCCAAATGAGCAGTTCTTC. Protein sequence: CASSVGQPPNEQFF.

This chain connects TRBV6-5 to TRBJ2-4; 10 positions agree with TRBD1. CDR1 MNHEY and CDR2 SVGAGI come from the germline V gene. V was clipped by 3 bases and J by 13 bases; unmatched bases: 12. The CDR3 runs to 15 residues. The CDR3 protein is CASSYSGTGEYGQYF. CDR3 in DNA: TGTGCCAGCAGTTATTCCGGGACAGGGGAATACGGGCAGTACTTC.

This chain links TRBV5-1 with TRBJ1-5; no definite D call. CDR3 size: 13 residues. Trimming removed 0 bases from V and 6 bases from J, with 7 bases in between. Germline lookup yields CDR1 SGHRS and CDR2 YFSETQ. CDR3 protein: CASSLEMGQPQHF. As DNA, the CDR3 is TGCGCCAGCAGCTTGGAAATGGGTCAGCCCCAGCATTTT.

The genes are TRBV6-5 and TRBJ1-4; D is uncertain. The germline V gene encodes CDR1 MNHEY and CDR2 SVGAGI. V was clipped by 2 bases and J by 3 bases, with 10 bases between them. The length of the CDR3 is 15 residues. The CDR3 DNA is TGTGCCAGCAGTTACCTAGCCGGACCTAATGAAAAACTGTTTTTT. It specifies CASSYLAGPNEKLFF.

The V call is TRBV5-6, the J call TRBJ2-4; D ambiguous. The J call may be incorrect, as the DNA end agrees better with TRBJ2-7. CDR3 length: 11 residues. From germline, CDR1 is SGHDT and CDR2 YYEEEE. The CDR3 bases are TGTGCCAGCAGCTTCCCGACCGAGCAGTACTTC. This gives the protein CASSFPTEQYF.

This clonotype turned up a few times. V is TRBV28 and J is TRBJ1-1, with TRBD1 matching 8 bases. V trimming: 8 bases; J trimming: 9 bases; junction bases outside the gene matches: 8. From germline, CDR1 is MDHEN and CDR2 SYDVKM. The CDR3 is 12 residues long. CDR3 sequence: CASDTGGSQAFF. In DNA form, the CDR3 reads TGTGCCAGCGATACAGGGGGAAGTCAAGCTTTCTTT.

This clonotype was recorded only once. The J gene is TRBJ1-2, the V gene TRBV4-3; D remains unclear. Germline V gives CDR1 LGHNA, CDR2 YSLEER. This CDR3 is 14 amino acids long. V was shortened by 5 bases and J by 1 base, with 11 bases between the two germline ends. The chain's CDR3 is CASSVEWGNYGYTF. The DNA for the CDR3 is TGCGCCAGCAGCGTTGAGTGGGGTAACTATGGCTACACCTTC.

Details on this clonotype: Here the CDR3 omits its conserved ending phenylalanine or tryptophan, so a read error is the likely source. CDR3 in amino acids: CASSGPGRQETQYC. Written as DNA, the CDR3 is TGCGCCAGCAGTGGACCGGGGAGACAAGAGACCCAGTACTGC. The rearrangement joins TRBV10-2 to TRBJ2-5, with D perhaps matching TRBD2 (5 bases). V shed 4 bases and J shed 2 bases, with 11 bases lying between them. The CDR3 runs to 14 residues. Germline V lookup: CDR1 WSHSY, CDR2 SAAADI.

The rearrangement uses TRBV15 and TRBJ2-5; 7 bases are a match to TRBD1. The CDR3 is made up of 15 amino acids. Losses at the gene ends were 3 bases for V and 4 bases for J; bases not matched to a gene: 8. CDR1 is LNHNV and CDR2 is YYDKDF in the germline V gene (reference sequence). The CDR3 here is CATSSDNRGSETQYF. CDR3 coding DNA: TGTGCCACCAGCAGCGATAACAGGGGCTCAGAGACCCAGTACTTC.